One and the same sample provided the 14 T cell receptor beta chains below, sequenced in a study of blood T cells in healthy people across ages. A J-beta primer mix and a sample-barcoded 5' primer were used in a second PCR of roughly 7 to 12 cycles. One entry per CDR3 protein, called by TCRdb with MiXCR from the 5' RACE reads. The data contain 1.5 million or so distinct CDR3 sequences, 40% to 50% of them singletons. Sequenced sample: blood. All receptors come from a woman between 18 and 30 years old in good health.

The V gene is TRBV12-3 or TRBV12-4, the J gene TRBJ1-1; D perhaps matches TRBD1 (6 bases). The CDR3 length is 14 residues. The V end lost 4 bases, the J end lost 6 bases, and 15 bases lay between the germline ends. For the CDR3, the DNA is TGTGCCAGCAGTTCCGCGACGGGGGGCCCTGAAGCTTTCTTT. Translating it yields CASSSATGGPEAFF.

The chain carries TRBV10-3 and TRBJ1-6; D remains ambiguous. Trimming cost V 4 bases and J 11 bases, with 15 bases left between them. This CDR3 spans 14 amino acids. Germline CDR1 and CDR2: ENHRY and SYGVKD. CDR3 in amino acids: CAISGAGAAAPLHF. Here the CDR3 DNA reads TGTGCCATCAGTGGGGCAGGTGCAGCGGCACCCCTCCACTTT.

The table lists this clonotype with a few counts. The chain has TRBV4-1 and TRBJ2-1, with TRBD2 matching over 8 bases. The CDR3 runs to 17 residues. Per germline, CDR1 MGHRA and CDR2 YSYEKL. V trimming: 2 bases; J trimming: 2 bases; junction bases outside the gene matches: 8. Here the CDR3 reads CASSQNSGLGAYNEQFF. CDR3 nucleotides: TGCGCCAGCAGCCAAAACTCGGGACTAGGGGCCTACAATGAGCAGTTCTTC.

This clonotype has a count of ten or more. Germline is not matched at one junction end, which may reflect a read error. This rearrangement joins TRBV4-1 to TRBJ2-3; 14 nucleotides match TRBD2. The germline V gene has CDR1 MGHRA and CDR2 YSYEKL. The CDR3 sequence is 14 residues long. CDR3 bases: TGTGCCAGCAGACTAGCGGGAGGGACAGATACGCAGTATTTT. As protein: CASRLAGGTDTQYF.

The chain uses TRBV6-2 or TRBV6-3 and TRBJ2-5, with D possibly matching TRBD2 (7 bases). CDR3 length equals 15 residues. Germline assignment: CDR1 MNHEY and CDR2 SVGEGT. V lost 6 bases and J 5 bases, leaving 19 bases between the germline ends. The CDR3: CASSLRGGASETQYF. Here the CDR3 DNA reads TGTGCCAGCAGCCTTAGAGGGGGGGCCTCGGAGACCCAGTACTTC.

CDR3: CASSVGQHTGELFF. In DNA, the CDR3 is TGTGCCAGCAGTGTGGGACAGCACACCGGGGAGCTGTTTTTT. V usage is TRBV6-1 and J usage is TRBJ2-2; 7 nucleotides line up with TRBD1. Germline CDR1 MNHNS, CDR2 SASEGT. With 4 bases clipped from V and 3 bases from J, the junction kept 2 bases outside the gene matches. The length of the CDR3 is 14 residues.

CDR3 bases: TGTGCCAGCAGTATTCTCAGGAACACTGAAGCTTTCTTT. It yields the protein CASSILRNTEAFF. This sequence joins TRBV2 and TRBJ1-1; D unresolved. CDR1 SNHLY and CDR2 FYNNEI come from the germline V gene. V was trimmed by 5 bases and J by 1 base, leaving 8 bases between them. The CDR3 totals 13 residues.

The chain joins TRBV13 to TRBJ2-7, with 10 nucleotides matching TRBD2. Germline loops: CDR1 PRHDT, CDR2 FYEKMQ (reference sequence). Germline trimming cut 6 bases from V and 0 bases from J; bases unmatched to any gene: 5. This CDR3 comprises 15 residues. CDR3 in amino acids: CASRTSGYLSYEQYF. CDR3 DNA: TGTGCCAGCAGGACTAGCGGGTACCTCTCCTACGAGCAGTACTTC.

V and J are TRBV6-1 and TRBJ1-6; TRBD1 might be the D (6 bases). Germline assignment: CDR1 MNHNS and CDR2 SASEGT. V lost 6 bases and J lost 13, with 19 bases in between. The CDR3 consists of 14 residues. CDR3 coding DNA: TGTGCCAGCAGACCCATCTTGGGGGGCGCTCCCCTCCACTTT. Encoded protein: CASRPILGGAPLHF.

J is TRBJ2-7 and V is TRBV12-3 or TRBV12-4; D is uncertain. Trimming pared 6 bases from V and 0 bases from J, leaving 15 bases between. The CDR3 is 15 amino acids. CDR3 bases: TGTGCCAGCAGCCAAGGCAGGCTAAGCTCCTACGAGCAGTACTTC. This codes for CASSQGRLSSYEQYF.

This clonotype was picked up a small number of times. This chain links TRBV14 with TRBJ2-7; D call uncertain. Per germline, CDR1 SGHDN and CDR2 FVKESK. This CDR3 region has 13 residues. The ends were cut back, 1 base at V and 7 bases at J, with 11 bases in the middle. The CDR3 region is CASSQAAVGEQYF. As DNA, the CDR3 is TGTGCCAGCAGCCAAGCCGCAGTTGGGGAGCAGTACTTC.

The table lists this clonotype with a few counts. V usage is TRBV24-1 and J usage is TRBJ1-5; no definite D call. Per germline, CDR1 KGHDR and CDR2 SFDVKD. The CDR3 is 15 amino acids. Trimming stripped 3 bases from V and 7 bases from J, with 15 bases between. This CDR3 is CATSDPRSSGQPQHF. CDR3 DNA: TGTGCCACCAGTGATCCCAGATCTTCGGGGCAGCCCCAGCATTTT.

The chain recombines TRBV30 with TRBJ1-1, with no clear D. V was shortened by 4 bases and J by 2 bases, with 5 bases between the two germline ends. Germline V gene data show CDR1 as GTSNPN and CDR2 as SVGIG (reference sequence). This CDR3 is built from 11 residues. The CDR3 region is CAWTINTEAFF. DNA for the CDR3: TGTGCCTGGACTATTAACACTGAAGCTTTCTTT.

The chain employs TRBV20-1 and TRBJ2-1, with 7 bases identical to TRBD2. CDR1 and CDR2 from the germline V gene are DFQATT and SNEGSKA (reference sequence). Germline trimming cut 6 bases from V and 2 bases from J; bases unmatched to any gene: 10. The CDR3 has 15 amino acids. The CDR3 DNA is TGCAGTGCCATACTCGCGGGACTAACCTACAATGAGCAGTTCTTC. Its translation: CSAILAGLTYNEQFF.